These 21 T cell receptor beta chains share one sample of origin, sequenced in a study of a mutant IDH1 vaccine in newly diagnosed glioma. Their antigens remain unidentified. Time point defined: week 35, safety follow-up. Topical imiquimod was applied with each vaccine dose, which held 300 ug of mutant IDH1 20-mer peptide. Produced via immunoSEQ multiplex PCR; TCRdb's table is partial and in-frame only. The sample includes 73,000 or so clones, roughly 84% seen only once; the top ten take more than 10%. Sequenced material: PBMCs, taken from a glioma patient whose treatment included an IDH1 peptide vaccine. These receptors were collected from a man aged 18-30 years with glioma.

The CDR3 nucleotides read TGTGCCAGCAGCTTCGACCCGGGTCCGAACTACGAGCAGTACTTC. As protein: CASSFDPGPNYEQYF. The chain recombines TRBV5-5 with TRBJ2-7; D remains unclear. The CDR3 is 15 amino acids. V lost 2 bases and J lost 3, with 15 bases in between. CDR1 and CDR2 from the germline V gene are SGHKS and YYEKEE (reference sequence).

This chain uses TRBV5-6 with TRBJ1-2; no reliable D call. CDR1 SGHDT and CDR2 YYEEEE come from the germline V gene. V was shortened by 1 base and J by 6 bases, with 13 bases between the two germline ends. The CDR3 has 14 amino acids. The CDR3 here is CASSLWGVSNGYTF. CDR3 nucleotides: TGTGCCAGCAGCTTGTGGGGTGTGTCTAATGGCTACACCTTC.

This clone was counted once. The chain couples TRBV5-1 to TRBJ2-5; 8 positions agree with TRBD2. This CDR3 has 15 amino acids. CDR1 and CDR2 from the germline V gene are SGHRS and YFSETQ. Trimming took 4 bases from V and 4 from J; bases not matched to a gene: 9. CDR3 residues: CASSTERENAETQYF. For the CDR3, the DNA is TGCGCCAGCAGCACAGAGCGGGAGAACGCAGAGACCCAGTACTTC.

This chain uses TRBV4-1 with TRBJ2-7; D remains unclear. The V end lost 1 base, the J end lost 6 bases, and 7 bases lay between the germline ends. This CDR3 contains 12 residues. Germline assignment: CDR1 MGHRA and CDR2 YSYEKL. CDR3 DNA: TGCGCCAGCAGCCAAGCGAGCTCCGAGCAGTACTTC. It yields the protein CASSQASSEQYF.

The chain recombines TRBV2 with TRBJ2-7, with 8 bases that match TRBD2. The germline gives CDR1 SNHLY, CDR2 FYNNEI. V was clipped by 7 bases and J by 2 bases; unmatched bases: 10. CDR3 length equals 15 residues. For the CDR3, the DNA is TGTGCCAGCAAAAGGAGCCCGGGACTAGCCTACGAGCAGTACTTC. It specifies CASKRSPGLAYEQYF.

The chain combines TRBV4-3 with TRBJ1-5, with D unclear. Trimming removed 4 bases at V and 0 bases at J, with 10 bases between. This CDR3 region has 15 residues. Per the germline V gene, CDR1 is LGHNA and CDR2 is YSLEER. As DNA, the CDR3 is TGCGCCAGCAGCCCCCAACCTTATAGCAATCAGCCCCAGCATTTT. Protein sequence: CASSPQPYSNQPQHF.

This chain joins TRBV6-5 and TRBJ2-7, with TRBD1 as a possible D gene (6 bases). The CDR3 runs to 15 residues. The V gene lost 6 bases and the J gene lost 3 bases, with 18 bases spanning the gap. Germline CDR1 is MNHEY and CDR2 is SVGAGI. The CDR3 DNA follows: TGTGCCAGCAGCCTCTCCCCTTCACAGGGCTACGAGCAGTACTTC. It encodes CASSLSPSQGYEQYF.

This chain links TRBV6-5 with TRBJ2-7; the D is unclear. Between the trimmed V and J ends, which lost 4 bases and 5 bases, there was a span of 18 bases. This CDR3 has 15 residues. From germline, CDR1 is MNHEY and CDR2 SVGAGI. This CDR3 reads CASSSPRVAVHEQYF. CDR3 bases: TGTGCCAGCAGTTCCCCCCGAGTGGCCGTCCACGAGCAGTACTTC.

The CDR3 bases are TGTGCCAGCAGCGGCACTATCCCCCGGGACAGGGGGGGGGAATATCGCTACACCTTC. It is translated as CASSGTIPRDRGGEYRYTF. The J gene is TRBJ1-2, the V gene TRBV5-4, with TRBD1 matching 11 bases. Germline CDR1 is SGHNT and CDR2 is YYREEE (reference sequence). The CDR3 is 19 residues long. With V trimmed by 4 bases and J by 9 bases, 23 bases remained unmatched.

The chain is built from TRBV6-5 and TRBJ2-3, with 10 bases identical to TRBD1. This CDR3 has 15 amino acids. With 5 bases clipped from V and 1 base from J, the junction kept 3 bases outside the gene matches. The germline CDR1 and CDR2 sequences are MNHEY and SVGAGI. CDR3 region: CASSTDRGRTDTQYF. The CDR3 region has the DNA TGTGCCAGCAGTACAGACAGGGGGCGCACAGATACGCAGTATTTT.

The chain combines TRBV7-2 with TRBJ2-3; D is unresolved. V was clipped by 4 bases and J by 4 bases, with 12 bases between them. Germline CDR1 reads SGHTA; CDR2 reads FQGNSA. The CDR3 contains 14 residues. The CDR3 coding sequence is TGTGCCAGCAGCTCCCGGAGATGGGCAGATACGCAGTATTTT. This codes for CASSSRRWADTQYF.

The chain uses TRBV28 and TRBJ2-3, with TRBD2 matching over 12 bases. The junction had 7 bases not matched to a gene; V was cut back by 6 bases and J by 0 bases. The germline gives CDR1 MDHEN, CDR2 SYDVKM. CDR3 length: 17 amino acids. CDR3 region: CASRLTSGRFSTDTQYF. DNA for the CDR3: TGTGCCAGCAGATTGACTAGCGGGAGATTTAGCACAGATACGCAGTATTTT. Full variable domain (outside the CDR3, taken from reference TRBV28 and TRBJ2-3): DVKVTQSSRYLVKRTGEKVFLECVQDMDHENMFWYRQDPGLGLRLIYFSYDVKMKEKGDIPEGYSVSREKKERFSLILESASTNQTSMYLCASRLTSGRFSTDTQYFGPGTRLTVL.

This chain connects TRBV4-2 to TRBJ2-7; TRBD2 aligns across 7 bases. Germline CDR1 reads LGHNA; CDR2 reads YNFKEQ. This CDR3 has 15 amino acids. With 3 bases clipped from V and 2 bases from J, the junction kept 7 bases outside the gene matches. CDR3 DNA: TGTGCCAGCAGCCAGGATATAGGGACTACCTACGAGCAGTACTTC. Protein sequence: CASSQDIGTTYEQYF.

The V and J genes are TRBV5-1 and TRBJ2-7; 11 bases are a match to TRBD1. After removal of 4 bases from V and 2 bases from J, the junction contained 2 bases not matched to a gene. The CDR3 has 14 amino acids. Germline CDR1 reads SGHRS; CDR2 reads YFSETQ. The CDR3 DNA reads as TGCGCCAGCAGCAAGGGACAGGGGGCCTACGAGCAGTACTTC. Translating it yields CASSKGQGAYEQYF.

This rearrangement joins TRBV29-1 to TRBJ2-3, with D perhaps matching TRBD2 (6 bases). This CDR3 region has 13 residues. V lost 1 base to trimming and J lost 3 bases, with 8 bases between them. The germline V gene encodes CDR1 SQVTM and CDR2 ANQGSEA. The CDR3: CSVEVGGTDTQYF. CDR3 sequence (DNA): TGCAGCGTTGAAGTCGGGGGTACAGATACGCAGTATTTT.

The CDR3 nucleotides read TGTGCCAGCAGTCCTTGGGGGTCCTCCTACGAGCAGTACTTC. Encoded protein: CASSPWGSSYEQYF. This chain links TRBV6-1 with TRBJ2-7; TRBD1 or TRBD2 may be the D gene (5 bases each). Germline V gives CDR1 MNHNS, CDR2 SASEGT. V lost 5 bases and J lost 0, with 11 bases in between. The length of the CDR3 is 14 residues.

V usage is TRBV5-6 and J usage is TRBJ2-7, with D possibly matching TRBD2 (5 bases). The CDR3 runs 13 residues. Trimming removed 4 bases at V and 6 bases at J, with 14 bases between. In germline, CDR1 is SGHDT, CDR2 YYEEEE. The CDR3 loop is CASSPTGDREQYF. The CDR3 region has the DNA TGTGCCAGCAGCCCAACCGGGGATCGCGAGCAGTACTTC.

The rearrangement links TRBV13 to TRBJ2-7, with 11 bases lining up with TRBD1. Germline trimming cut 0 bases from V and 6 bases from J; bases unmatched to any gene: 4. The CDR3 runs to 15 residues. Looked up from germline, CDR1 is PRHDT and CDR2 is FYEKMQ (reference sequence). CDR3 loop: CASSLGPGQGAEQYF. In nucleotides, the CDR3 is TGTGCCAGCAGCTTAGGCCCTGGACAGGGGGCCGAGCAGTACTTC.

The chain carries TRBV7-2 and TRBJ1-3; D unresolved. V shed 2 bases and J shed 1 base, with 12 bases lying between them. The length of the CDR3 is 16 residues. The germline V gene has CDR1 SGHTA and CDR2 FQGNSA. CDR3 DNA: TGTGCCAGCAGCTTAATGAACGCCGGGTCTGGAAACACCATATATTTT. Translation gives CASSLMNAGSGNTIYF. Full variable domain (remainder filled in from reference TRBV7-2 and TRBJ1-3): GAGVSQSPSNKVTEKGKDVELRCDPISGHTALYWYRQSLGQGLEFLIYFQGNSAPDKSGLPSDRFSAERTGGSVSTLTIQRTQQEDSAVYLCASSLMNAGSGNTIYFGEGSWLTVV.

The chain uses TRBV19 and TRBJ2-1; weak D call: TRBD2 (5 bases). CDR1 is LNHDA and CDR2 is SQIVND in the germline V gene (reference sequence). The CDR3 length is 13 residues. Trimming took 8 bases from V and 7 from J, leaving 15 bases between them. CDR3 residues: CASSATNGNEQFF. CDR3 nucleotides: TGTGCCAGTTCTGCGACTAACGGAAATGAGCAGTTCTTC.

The chain couples TRBV4-1 to TRBJ2-5; no clear D gene. The CDR3 totals 16 residues. V was shortened by 2 bases and J by 0 bases, with 13 bases between the two germline ends. CDR1 and CDR2 from the germline V gene are MGHRA and YSYEKL. In nucleotides, the CDR3 is TGCGCCAGCAGCCAACTCGCGAGAGAGTACCAAGAGACCCAGTACTTC. Amino acid sequence: CASSQLAREYQETQYF.